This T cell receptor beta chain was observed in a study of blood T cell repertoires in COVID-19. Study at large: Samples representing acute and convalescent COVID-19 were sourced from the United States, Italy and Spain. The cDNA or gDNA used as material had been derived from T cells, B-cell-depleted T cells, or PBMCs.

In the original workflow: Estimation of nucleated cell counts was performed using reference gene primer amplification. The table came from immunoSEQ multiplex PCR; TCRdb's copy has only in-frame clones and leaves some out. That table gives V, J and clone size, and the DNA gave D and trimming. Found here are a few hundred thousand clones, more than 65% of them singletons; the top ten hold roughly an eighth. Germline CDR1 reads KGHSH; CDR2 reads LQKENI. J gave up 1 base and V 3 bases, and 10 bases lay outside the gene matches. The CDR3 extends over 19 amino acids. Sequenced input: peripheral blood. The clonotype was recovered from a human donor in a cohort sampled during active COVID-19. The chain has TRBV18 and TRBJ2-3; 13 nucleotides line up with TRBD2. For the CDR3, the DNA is TGTGCCAGCTCACCGCTCCCCGGGACTAGCGGGAAAGGCACAGATACGCAGTATTTT. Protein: CASSPLPGTSGKGTDTQYF.